This TCR beta chain is from a study of graft-versus-host responses after intestinal transplantation. Study as a whole: Recipients obtained multivisceral, liver-intestinal, or isolated intestinal transplants.

CDR1 and CDR2 (germline): MGHDK, SYGVNS. V was pared by 3 bases and J by 2 bases, with 2 bases of the junction left unmatched. The CDR3 has 15 residues. In regard to this clone: Its antigen is unknown.

Measured with immunoSEQ multiplex PCR; TCRdb has only the in-frame clones, and not every one. The data hold over 75,000 clones, with around 86% observed a single time. The sample consisted of unstimulated CD8+ T cells sorted from spleen or lymph node cells, taken before transplant. The TCR sequence derives from a human donor who was the organ donor for an intestinal transplant. This chain links TRBV25-1 with TRBJ2-1, with 9 bases fitting TRBD2. The CDR3 sequence: CASSDLAGTYNEQFF. Here the CDR3 DNA reads TGTGCCAGCAGTGACCTAGCGGGGACCTACAATGAGCAGTTCTTC.